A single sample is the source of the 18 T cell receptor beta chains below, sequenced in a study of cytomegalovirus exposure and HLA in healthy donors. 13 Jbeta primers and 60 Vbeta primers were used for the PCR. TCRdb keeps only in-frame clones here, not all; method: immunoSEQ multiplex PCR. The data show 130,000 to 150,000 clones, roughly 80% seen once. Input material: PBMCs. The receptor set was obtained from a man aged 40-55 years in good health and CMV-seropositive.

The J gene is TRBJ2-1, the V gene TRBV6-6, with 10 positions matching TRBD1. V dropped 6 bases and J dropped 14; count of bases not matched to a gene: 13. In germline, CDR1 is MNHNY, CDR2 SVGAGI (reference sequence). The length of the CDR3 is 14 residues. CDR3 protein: CASSQGQGRGWKFF. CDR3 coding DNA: TGTGCCAGCAGCCAGGGACAGGGGAGAGGTTGGAAGTTCTTC.

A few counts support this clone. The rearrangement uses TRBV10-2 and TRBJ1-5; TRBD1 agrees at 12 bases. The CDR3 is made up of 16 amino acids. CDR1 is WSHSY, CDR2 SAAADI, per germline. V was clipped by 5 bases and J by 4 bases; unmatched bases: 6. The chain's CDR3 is CASSPRDRGLNQPQHF. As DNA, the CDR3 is TGCGCCAGCAGTCCACGGGACAGGGGGCTTAATCAGCCCCAGCATTTT.

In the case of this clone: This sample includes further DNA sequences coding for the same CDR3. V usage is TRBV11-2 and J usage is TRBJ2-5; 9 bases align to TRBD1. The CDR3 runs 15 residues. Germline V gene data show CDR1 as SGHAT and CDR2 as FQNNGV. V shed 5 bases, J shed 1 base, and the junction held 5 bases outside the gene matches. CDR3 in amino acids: CASSDRTGVQETQYF. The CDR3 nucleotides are TGTGCCAGCAGCGACCGGACAGGGGTCCAAGAGACCCAGTACTTC.

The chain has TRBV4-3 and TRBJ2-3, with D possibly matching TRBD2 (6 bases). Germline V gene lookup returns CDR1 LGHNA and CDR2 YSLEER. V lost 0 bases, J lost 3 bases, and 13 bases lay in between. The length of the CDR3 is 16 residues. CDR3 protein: CASSQDLGGVTDTQYF. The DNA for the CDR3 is TGCGCCAGCAGCCAAGATCTGGGAGGAGTTACAGATACGCAGTATTTT.

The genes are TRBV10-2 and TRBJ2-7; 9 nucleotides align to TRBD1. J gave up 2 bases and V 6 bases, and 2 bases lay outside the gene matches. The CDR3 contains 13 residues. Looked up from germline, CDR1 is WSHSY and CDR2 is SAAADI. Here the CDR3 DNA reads TGCGCCAGCAGGGGGGACAGGGCCTACGAGCAGTACTTC. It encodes CASRGDRAYEQYF.

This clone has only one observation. Here the CDR3 reads CASSLGYTTGLGYEQYF. CDR3 nucleotides: TGCGCCAGCAGCTTGGGGTATACGACAGGCTTGGGCTACGAGCAGTACTTC. The chain has TRBV5-1 and TRBJ2-7; TRBD1 might be the D (6 bases). Germline CDR1 SGHRS, CDR2 YFSETQ. With 0 bases removed from V and 3 bases from J, the gap between germline ends came to 19 bases. CDR3 length equals 17 residues.

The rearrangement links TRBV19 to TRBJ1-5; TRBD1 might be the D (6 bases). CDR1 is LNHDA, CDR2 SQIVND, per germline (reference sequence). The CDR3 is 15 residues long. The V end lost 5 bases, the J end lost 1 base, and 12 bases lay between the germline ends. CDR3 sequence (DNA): TGTGCCAGTAGTGCCACGACAGGAAGCAATCAGCCCCAGCATTTT. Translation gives CASSATTGSNQPQHF.

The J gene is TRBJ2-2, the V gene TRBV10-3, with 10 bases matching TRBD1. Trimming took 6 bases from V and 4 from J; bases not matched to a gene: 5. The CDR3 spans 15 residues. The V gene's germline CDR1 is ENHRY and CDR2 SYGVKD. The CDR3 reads CAIRSGQGVTGELFF. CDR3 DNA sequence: TGTGCCATCAGATCAGGACAGGGGGTCACCGGGGAGCTGTTTTTT.

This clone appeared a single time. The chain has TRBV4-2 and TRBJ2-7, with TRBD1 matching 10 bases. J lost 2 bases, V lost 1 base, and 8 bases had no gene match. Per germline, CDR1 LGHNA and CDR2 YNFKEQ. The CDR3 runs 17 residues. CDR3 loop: CASSQVPGTGVTYEQYF. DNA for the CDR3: TGTGCCAGCAGCCAAGTGCCCGGGACAGGGGTAACCTACGAGCAGTACTTC.

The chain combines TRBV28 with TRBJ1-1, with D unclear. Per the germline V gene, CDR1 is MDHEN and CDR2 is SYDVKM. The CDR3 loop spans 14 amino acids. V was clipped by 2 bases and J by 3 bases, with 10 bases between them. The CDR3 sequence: CASSLIRGDTEAFF. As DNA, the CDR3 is TGTGCCAGCAGTTTAATACGCGGGGACACTGAAGCTTTCTTT. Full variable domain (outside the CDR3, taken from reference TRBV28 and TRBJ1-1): DVKVTQSSRYLVKRTGEKVFLECVQDMDHENMFWYRQDPGLGLRLIYFSYDVKMKEKGDIPEGYSVSREKKERFSLILESASTNQTSMYLCASSLIRGDTEAFFGQGTRLTVV.

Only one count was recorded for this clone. The CDR3 here is CASKGEVYEQYF. The CDR3 coding sequence is TGTGCCAGCAAAGGAGAGGTCTACGAGCAGTACTTC. The chain joins TRBV25-1 to TRBJ2-5; D uncertain. Near its end, the DNA agrees better with TRBJ2-7, so the J call may be wrong. In germline, CDR1 is MGHDK, CDR2 SYGVNS. The CDR3 contains 12 residues.

CDR3 amino acids: CASGLYNEQFF. CDR3 nucleotides: TGTGCTAGTGGTCTCTACAATGAGCAGTTCTTC. The chain combines TRBV12-5 with TRBJ2-1; D is uncertain. V lost 5 bases to trimming and J lost 3 bases, with 2 bases between them. Germline-derived CDR1 and CDR2 are LGHNT and FRNRAP. CDR3 length: 11 amino acids. The entire variable domain, with the rest obtained from reference TRBV12-5 and TRBJ2-1, is as follows: DARVTQTPRHKVTEMGQEVTMRCQPILGHNTVFWYRQTMMQGLELLAYFRNRAPLDDSGMPKDRFSAEMPDATLATLKIQPSEPRDSAVYFCASGLYNEQFFGPGTRLTVL.

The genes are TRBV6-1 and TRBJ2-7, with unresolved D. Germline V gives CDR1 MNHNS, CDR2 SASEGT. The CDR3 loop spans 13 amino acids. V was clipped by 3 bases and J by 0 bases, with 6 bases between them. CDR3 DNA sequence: TGTGCCAGCAGTGAGTACTACTCCTACGAGCAGTACTTC. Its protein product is CASSEYYSYEQYF.

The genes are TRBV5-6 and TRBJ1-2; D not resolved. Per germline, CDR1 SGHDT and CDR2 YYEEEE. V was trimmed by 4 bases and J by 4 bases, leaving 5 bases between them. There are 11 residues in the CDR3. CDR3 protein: CASSGLYGYTF. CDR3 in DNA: TGTGCCAGCAGCGGACTCTATGGCTACACCTTC.

The CDR3 region has the DNA TGTGCCAGCAGTGACAACAGGGGGGCAAACTATGGCTACACCTTC. Encoded protein: CASSDNRGANYGYTF. V gene TRBV6-6 combines with J gene TRBJ1-2, with TRBD1 matching 8 bases. The germline V gene encodes CDR1 MNHNY and CDR2 SVGAGI (reference sequence). V gave up 5 bases and J gave up 2 bases; unmatched junction bases: 7. There are 15 residues in the CDR3.

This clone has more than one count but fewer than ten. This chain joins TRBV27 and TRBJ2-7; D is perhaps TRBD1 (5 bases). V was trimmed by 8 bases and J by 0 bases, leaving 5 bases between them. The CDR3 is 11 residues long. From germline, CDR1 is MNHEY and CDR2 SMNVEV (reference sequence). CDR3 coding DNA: TGTGCCAGCGGGGCCTCCTACGAGCAGTACTTC. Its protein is CASGASYEQYF.

CDR3 amino acids: CASGLGQGPTNEQFF. The CDR3 nucleotides read TGTGCTAGTGGTTTGGGACAGGGGCCGACCAATGAGCAGTTCTTC. The chain is built from TRBV12-5 and TRBJ2-1; 8 bases map to TRBD1. CDR3 length: 15 amino acids. After removal of 1 base from V and 6 bases from J, the junction contained 5 bases not matched to a gene. The germline V gene has CDR1 LGHNT and CDR2 FRNRAP. Combining the CDR3 with reference TRBV12-5 and TRBJ2-1 gives the whole variable domain DARVTQTPRHKVTEMGQEVTMRCQPILGHNTVFWYRQTMMQGLELLAYFRNRAPLDDSGMPKDRFSAEMPDATLATLKIQPSEPRDSAVYFCASGLGQGPTNEQFFGPGTRLTVL.

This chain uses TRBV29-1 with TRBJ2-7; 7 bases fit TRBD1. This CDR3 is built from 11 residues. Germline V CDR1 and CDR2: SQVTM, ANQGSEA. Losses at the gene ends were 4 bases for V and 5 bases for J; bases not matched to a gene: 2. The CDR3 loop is CSVGQGDEQYF. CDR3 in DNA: TGCAGCGTTGGACAGGGCGACGAGCAGTACTTC.